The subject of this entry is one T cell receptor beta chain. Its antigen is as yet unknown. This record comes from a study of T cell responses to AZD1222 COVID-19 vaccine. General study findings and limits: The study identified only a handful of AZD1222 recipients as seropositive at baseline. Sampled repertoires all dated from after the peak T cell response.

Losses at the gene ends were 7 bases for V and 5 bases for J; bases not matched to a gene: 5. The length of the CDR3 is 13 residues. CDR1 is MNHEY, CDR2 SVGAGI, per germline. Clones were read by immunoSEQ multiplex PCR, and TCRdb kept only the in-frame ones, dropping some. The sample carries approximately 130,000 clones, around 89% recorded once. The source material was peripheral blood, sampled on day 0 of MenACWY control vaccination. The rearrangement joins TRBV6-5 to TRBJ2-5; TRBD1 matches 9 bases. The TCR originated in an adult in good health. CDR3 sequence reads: CASTGTGWETQYF. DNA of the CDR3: TGTGCCAGCACTGGGACAGGGTGGGAGACCCAGTACTTC.